A selection of T cell receptor beta chains follows, all from one sample in a study of blood T cell repertoires in COVID-19. Profiling relied on immunoSEQ multiplex PCR, and the TCRdb table lists in-frame clones only, not all of them. This table holds about 160,000 clones, approximately 95% found once. Sequencing used peripheral blood. The origin of the receptors is a woman aged 60-75 years with COVID-19, enrolled during active disease. CDR3s include the opening cysteine and the closing phenylalanine or tryptophan. D genes are given only for firm matches. Where a row states a size, it is once, few, many or the class of an expanded clone; other rows omit it.

d_gene,v_gene,j_gene,abundance,CDR3aa,CDR3nt
-,TRBV30,TRBJ2-3,-,CAWSVPLTDTGDTQYF,TGTGCCTGGAGTGTACCTTTGACGGACACTGGGGATACGCAGTATTTT
-,TRBV21-1,TRBJ2-1,-,CASSKTLGGVGGDYNEQFF,TGTGCCAGCAGCAAGACCCTCGGGGGGGTAGGCGGGGACTACAATGAGCAGTTCTTC
TRBD1,TRBV20-1,TRBJ1-2,-,CSASVGQGDYGYTF,TGCAGTGCTAGTGTGGGACAGGGAGACTATGGCTACACCTTC
TRBD1,TRBV19,TRBJ1-5,-,CASSPWTGQGNQPQHF,TGTGCCAGTAGTCCCTGGACAGGACAGGGCAATCAGCCCCAGCATTTT
-,TRBV6-4,TRBJ1-2,-,CASTARAPRNGYTF,TGTGCCAGCACGGCCAGGGCACCGCGAAATGGCTACACCTTC
TRBD1,TRBV4-3,TRBJ2-3,-,CASSQDPGQVGWGTDTQYF,TGCGCCAGCAGCCAAGACCCAGGACAGGTCGGGTGGGGGACAGATACGCAGTATTTT
-,TRBV18,TRBJ1-3,-,CASSPPPSTLDSYSGNTIYF,TGTGCCAGCTCACCACCGCCGTCCACTCTCGACTCTTACTCTGGAAACACCATATATTTT
TRBD1,TRBV2,TRBJ1-2,-,CASSEIRQGASGYTF,TGTGCCAGCAGTGAAATCCGACAGGGGGCGAGTGGCTACACCTTC
-,TRBV5-1,TRBJ1-3,-,CASSLNGDSGNTIYF,TGCGCCAGCAGCTTGAACGGAGACTCTGGAAACACCATATATTTT
TRBD1,TRBV19,TRBJ1-1,-,CASTPMWDRGTEAFF,TGTGCCAGTACCCCCATGTGGGACAGGGGCACTGAAGCTTTCTTT
-,TRBV7-2,TRBJ2-7,-,CASSLYTGGLHTYEQYF,TGTGCCAGCAGCTTATATACAGGGGGACTACATACCTACGAGCAGTACTTC
TRBD1,TRBV5-4,TRBJ1-6,-,CASSWDRGNSPLHF,TGTGCCAGCAGTTGGGACAGGGGGAATTCACCCCTCCACTTT
TRBD1,TRBV27,TRBJ2-5,-,CASSLTTGIRETQYF,TGTGCCAGCAGTCTGACGACAGGGATCCGGGAGACCCAGTACTTC
-,TRBV7-2,TRBJ2-2,-,CASSPAAQNTGELFF,TGTGCCAGCAGCCCCGCAGCGCAGAACACCGGGGAGCTGTTTTTT
TRBD1,TRBV6-5,TRBJ1-2,-,CASSRDRTPYGYTF,TGTGCCAGCTCCCGGGACAGGACCCCCTATGGCTACACCTTC
-,TRBV18,TRBJ1-1,-,CASSPDSMNTEAFF,TGTGCCAGCTCACCTGACAGCATGAACACTGAAGCTTTCTTT
TRBD1,TRBV7-3,TRBJ1-1,once,CASSLTGGTAAEAFF,TGTGCCAGCAGCTTAACTGGGGGGACAGCCGCTGAAGCTTTCTTT
TRBD1,TRBV3-1/TRBV3-2,TRBJ1-3,-,CASSHGTGIFSGNTIYF,TGTGCCAGCAGCCATGGGACAGGGATCTTCTCTGGAAACACCATATATTTT
-,TRBV2,TRBJ1-1,-,CASNREGVGGATEAFF,TGTGCCAGCAACCGAGAGGGGGTAGGGGGGGCAACTGAAGCTTTCTTT
-,TRBV7-3,TRBJ1-1,-,CASSPTSDHTEAFF,TGTGCCAGCAGCCCGACAAGTGACCACACTGAAGCTTTCTTT
-,TRBV7-6,TRBJ1-1,few,CASSLVLQGPNTEAFF,TGTGCCAGCAGCTTAGTCCTACAGGGTCCTAACACTGAAGCTTTCTTT
-,TRBV4-3,TRBJ1-5,-,CASSQGSGDGQPQHF,TGCGCCAGCAGCCAAGGTTCAGGGGACGGGCAGCCCCAGCATTTT
-,TRBV6-5,TRBJ1-6,-,CASSYLEDKYSPLHF,TGTGCCAGCAGTTACCTTGAGGACAAGTATTCACCCCTCCACTTT
-,TRBV7-2,TRBJ1-1,-,CASKFGRNTEAFF,TGTGCCAGCAAGTTCGGTCGAAACACTGAAGCTTTCTTT
-,TRBV6-6,TRBJ1-2,-,CASSTRGDPRGYTF,TGTGCCAGCAGTACCAGGGGCGACCCACGTGGCTACACCTTC
TRBD1,TRBV11-3,TRBJ2-2,-,CASSTGGQATNTGELFF,TGTGCCAGCAGCACTGGAGGACAGGCCACGAACACCGGGGAGCTGTTTTTT
TRBD1,TRBV5-4,TRBJ2-7,-,CASSYPGQGAYEQYF,TGTGCCAGCAGTTATCCGGGACAGGGGGCTTACGAGCAGTACTTC
TRBD1,TRBV18,TRBJ1-2,-,CASSPNDRAFSGYTF,TGTGCCAGCTCACCAAATGACAGGGCGTTCAGTGGCTACACCTTC
-,TRBV29-1,TRBJ1-1,once,CSVGTATMNTEAFF,TGCAGCGTTGGGACAGCTACAATGAACACTGAAGCTTTCTTT
TRBD2,TRBV12-3/TRBV12-4,TRBJ2-5,-,CASRRLAKETQYF,TGTGCCAGCAGGAGACTAGCAAAAGAGACCCAGTACTTC
-,TRBV24-1,TRBJ1-6,-,CATRLLKQGGCNSPLHF,TGTGCCACCAGGCTCCTAAAACAGGGAGGGTGTAATTCACCCCTCCACTTT
-,TRBV5-1,TRBJ2-5,few,CASSLVGGTRGGGQYF,TGCGCCAGCAGCTTAGTTGGCGGGACTCGCGGAGGAGGCCAGTACTTC
TRBD1,TRBV4-1,TRBJ1-2,-,CASSPRTGLGDGYTF,TGCGCCAGCAGTCCCCGGACAGGGTTGGGCGATGGCTACACCTTC
-,TRBV21-1,TRBJ2-7,-,CASSIQEQYF,TGTGCCAGCAGCATACAGGAGCAGTACTTC
-,TRBV7-3,TRBJ1-6,once,CASSSGQPNSPLHF,TGTGCCAGCAGCTCTGGACAGCCCAATTCACCCCTCCACTTT
TRBD1,TRBV3-1/TRBV3-2,TRBJ1-1,-,CASSSLPITGGWITEAFF,TGTGCCAGCAGTTCGCTCCCGATTACAGGGGGCTGGATCACTGAAGCTTTCTTT
-,TRBV6-2/TRBV6-3,TRBJ1-1,-,CASSYSPLPRGRGAEAFF,TGTGCCAGCAGTTACTCCCCCCTCCCGAGGGGCCGGGGGGCTGAAGCTTTCTTT
-,TRBV19,TRBJ1-1,-,CASSILGRNTEAFF,TGTGCCAGTAGTATTTTGGGCAGGAACACTGAAGCTTTCTTT
TRBD1,TRBV5-5,TRBJ1-2,few,CASSPRGTGLDGYTF,TGTGCCAGCAGCCCCCGCGGGACAGGGTTAGATGGCTACACCTTC
TRBD1,TRBV19,TRBJ1-4,-,CASSILGQGYEKLFF,TGTGCCAGTAGTATATTGGGACAGGGTTATGAAAAACTGTTTTTT
TRBD1,TRBV18,TRBJ1-4,-,CASSHLDRVNEKLFF,TGTGCCAGCTCACACCTAGACAGGGTCAATGAAAAACTGTTTTTT
-,TRBV27,TRBJ2-7,-,CASSNTGYEQYF,TGTGCCAGCAGTAATACAGGATACGAGCAGTACTTC
-,TRBV6-4,TRBJ2-1,-,CASSESIAIYNEQFF,TGTGCCAGCAGTGAGTCAATAGCGATTTACAATGAGCAGTTCTTC
TRBD1,TRBV19,TRBJ2-7,-,CASAADRGWNEQYF,TGTGCCAGCGCCGCGGACAGGGGTTGGAACGAGCAGTACTTC
-,TRBV10-3,TRBJ1-5,-,CAISESVRGANNQPQHF,TGTGCCATCAGTGAGTCGGTACGGGGGGCTAACAATCAGCCCCAGCATTTT
TRBD2,TRBV12-3/TRBV12-4,TRBJ2-7,-,CASTEGGFYEQYF,TGTGCCAGCACCGAGGGAGGGTTCTACGAGCAGTACTTC
TRBD2,TRBV7-8,TRBJ2-7,-,CASSLARLAGRDEQYF,TGTGCCAGCAGCTTAGCGAGACTAGCGGGGAGGGACGAGCAGTACTTC
TRBD1,TRBV19,TRBJ1-4,-,CASSDRDRGIINEKLFF,TGTGCCAGTAGTGACCGGGACAGGGGTATAATTAATGAAAAACTGTTTTTT
-,TRBV19,TRBJ1-6,-,CASSRAPGQHNSPLHF,TGTGCCAGTAGTAGGGCGCCCGGCCAACATAATTCACCCCTCCACTTT
TRBD2,TRBV19,TRBJ2-1,-,CASSIARLAGGIQPLF,TGTGCCAGTAGTATAGCCAGGCTAGCGGGGGGGATTCAACCACTCTTC
-,TRBV6-5,TRBJ1-6,-,CASRAGNSPLHF,TGTGCCAGCAGAGCGGGGAATTCACCCCTCCACTTT
-,TRBV9,TRBJ2-1,-,CASSVADTNPEFF,TGTGCCAGCAGCGTAGCCGACACCAATCCAGAGTTCTTC
TRBD1,TRBV9,TRBJ2-3,-,CASSVLRQGGTDTQYF,TGTGCCAGCAGCGTTTTGAGACAGGGTGGGACAGATACGCAGTATTTT
-,TRBV7-2,TRBJ1-1,once,CASSPTTVNTEAFF,TGTGCCAGCAGCCCGACTACGGTGAACACTGAAGCTTTCTTT
-,TRBV5-4,TRBJ1-1,-,CASSLDRGEAFF,TGTGCCAGCAGCTTGGATAGAGGTGAAGCTTTCTTT
TRBD1,TRBV5-1,TRBJ1-2,-,CASSVGQGEIEGYTF,TGCGCCAGCAGCGTAGGACAGGGGGAGATCGAAGGCTACACCTTC
TRBD1,TRBV19,TRBJ2-1,-,CASSTRDRVNEQFF,TGTGCCAGTAGTACCAGGGACAGGGTCAATGAGCAGTTCTTC
-,TRBV10-3,TRBJ1-1,few,CAISAETNTEAFF,TGTGCCATCAGTGCCGAGACAAACACTGAAGCTTTCTTT
TRBD1,TRBV3-1/TRBV3-2,TRBJ2-3,once,CASSQGTGTDTQYF,TGTGCCAGCAGCCAGGGGACAGGCACAGATACGCAGTATTTT
TRBD2,TRBV29-1,TRBJ2-7,-,CSVEGTSGGDYYEQYF,TGCAGCGTTGAAGGGACTAGCGGGGGGGATTACTACGAGCAGTACTTC